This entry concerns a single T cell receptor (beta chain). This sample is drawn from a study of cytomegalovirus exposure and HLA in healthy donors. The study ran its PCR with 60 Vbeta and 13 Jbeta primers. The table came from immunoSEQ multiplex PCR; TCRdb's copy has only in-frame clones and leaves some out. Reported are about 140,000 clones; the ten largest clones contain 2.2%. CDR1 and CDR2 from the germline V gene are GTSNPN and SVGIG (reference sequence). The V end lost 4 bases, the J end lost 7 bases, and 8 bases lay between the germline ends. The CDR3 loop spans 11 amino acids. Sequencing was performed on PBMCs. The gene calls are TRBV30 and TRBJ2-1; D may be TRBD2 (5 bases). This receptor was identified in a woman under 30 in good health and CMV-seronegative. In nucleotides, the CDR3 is TGTGCCTGGACTCGGGGAAATGAGCAGTTCTTC. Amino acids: CAWTRGNEQFF.